Below, one TCR beta chain is given with its context. The germline gene is not matched at one end of the junction; a read error may be the cause. The age range of participants was 18 to 89 years, with residence in about 25 US areas. Researchers sorted participants into cohorts using their self-reported clinical history. The data are from a study of blood T cell repertoires in COVID-19. Study overall: The study drew acute and convalescent COVID-19 samples from the United States, Italy and Spain.

CDR1 MNHEY and CDR2 SVGAGI come from the germline V gene. The CDR3 has 15 amino acids. Method: immunoSEQ multiplex PCR; TCRdb's copy keeps in-frame clones and lacks some. The sample comprises under 300,000 clones, roughly 88% of which are singletons, and about 2.3% rests with the top ten. The clonotype was recovered from a middle-aged woman with acute COVID-19. V is TRBV6-5 and J is TRBJ2-1; D unclear. The specimen sequenced was PBMCs or T cells enriched from blood (not recorded which). CDR3 nucleotides: TGTGTCAGCAGCGAGCTAACCACTTCATTTGATGAGCAGTTCTTC. Its translation: CVSSELTTSFDEQFF.